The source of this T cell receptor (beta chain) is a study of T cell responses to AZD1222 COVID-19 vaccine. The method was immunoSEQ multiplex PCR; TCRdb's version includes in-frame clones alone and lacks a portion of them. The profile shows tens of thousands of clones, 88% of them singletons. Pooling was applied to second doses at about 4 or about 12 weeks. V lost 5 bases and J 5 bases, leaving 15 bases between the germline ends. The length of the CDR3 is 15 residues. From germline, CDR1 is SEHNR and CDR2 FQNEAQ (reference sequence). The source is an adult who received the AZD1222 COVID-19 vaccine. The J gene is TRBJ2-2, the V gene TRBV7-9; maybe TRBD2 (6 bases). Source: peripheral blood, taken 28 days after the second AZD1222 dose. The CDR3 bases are TGTGCCAGCAGCCAGGGACCGGCGGGAACCGGGGAGCTGTTTTTT. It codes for CASSQGPAGTGELFF.